This TCR beta chain was identified during a study of cytomegalovirus exposure and HLA in healthy donors. Notes on the study in general: Most of the TCR beta V segments (in an earlier analysis) were productive either about 90% or about 30% of the time. A later analysis reportedly found fewer N-insertions in an Asian-associated ancestry cluster than the approximately 670-donor mean.

CDR1 SGHRS and CDR2 YFSETQ come from the germline V gene. The CDR3 loop spans 13 amino acids. The V and J ends lost 7 bases and 4 bases, in that order; junction bases with no gene match: 6. Healthy bone marrow donors formed the donor group. PCR involved 60 Vbeta and 13 Jbeta primers. Source study methods: Per a later analysis, the number of unique TCR beta chains was 75 million to 90 million, of which about 10 million were shared. Measured with immunoSEQ multiplex PCR; TCRdb has only the in-frame clones, and not every one. The DNA gave D and trimming, while V, J and clone size come from that table. The table has some 110,000 clones, roughly 70% seen once; the top ten hold roughly 8.7%. Details on this clone: Its antigen is not known.

This TCR came from a young man in good health and CMV-seropositive. Input material: PBMCs. The chain couples TRBV5-1 to TRBJ2-3, with 7 bases aligning to TRBD2. CDR3 sequence: CASVSGAADTQYF. DNA for the CDR3: TGCGCCAGCGTAAGCGGGGCGGCAGATACGCAGTATTTT.